Listed below are T cell receptor beta chains from one sample, sequenced in a study of OX40 agonist ivuxolimab in advanced cancers. Generated by immunoSEQ multiplex PCR, the TCRdb table keeps only in-frame clones and is missing some. The profile covers around 18,000 clones, with 65% to 90% appearing a single time and 13% taken by the ten largest. The sample was CD4+ or CD8+ T cells sorted from blood, taken in a trial of the OX40 agonist ivuxolimab. These receptor sequences come from an adult with an advanced solid tumor such as melanoma, head and neck, liver or kidney cancer. Both conserved end residues are part of each CDR3. Clone size is given for some rows only: seen once, a few or many times, or a class if the clone is expanded.

clone size	CDR3 length	J gene	V gene	CDR3 protein
.	13	TRBJ1-4	TRBV14	CASSLGGNEKLFF
once	13	TRBJ2-5	TRBV5-6	CASSWGQLETQYF
once	11	TRBJ1-2	TRBV20-1	CSANGVYGYTF
few	15	TRBJ1-1	TRBV6-6	CASSYSIRANTEAFF
.	13	TRBJ1-2	TRBV7-2	CAGRTGLGSGYTF
.	13	TRBJ2-7	TRBV10-3	CAISAGQGTEQYF
.	15	TRBJ2-5	TRBV7-3	CASSLTGAAEETQYF
.	15	TRBJ2-5	TRBV28	CASRTSGGASETQYF
.	14	TRBJ2-1	TRBV19	CASSIQGTNNEQFF
.	15	TRBJ2-6	TRBV19	CASNPRSSGANVLTF
.	16	TRBJ1-6	TRBV7-8	CASSATGQFYNSPLHF
.	15	TRBJ2-7	TRBV25-1	CASSGSGTGKYEQYF
.	16	TRBJ1-2	TRBV7-2	CASSLALQVPNYGYTF
.	15	TRBJ1-1	TRBV19	CASSIVGRQNTEAFF
.	14	TRBJ2-7	TRBV19	CASATMRSSYEQYF
few	14	TRBJ2-1	TRBV19	CASSMRAFYNEQFF
.	17	TRBJ1-2	TRBV28	CASSSYRLVGRRFGYTF
.	11	TRBJ1-1	TRBV28	CASKGGAEAFF